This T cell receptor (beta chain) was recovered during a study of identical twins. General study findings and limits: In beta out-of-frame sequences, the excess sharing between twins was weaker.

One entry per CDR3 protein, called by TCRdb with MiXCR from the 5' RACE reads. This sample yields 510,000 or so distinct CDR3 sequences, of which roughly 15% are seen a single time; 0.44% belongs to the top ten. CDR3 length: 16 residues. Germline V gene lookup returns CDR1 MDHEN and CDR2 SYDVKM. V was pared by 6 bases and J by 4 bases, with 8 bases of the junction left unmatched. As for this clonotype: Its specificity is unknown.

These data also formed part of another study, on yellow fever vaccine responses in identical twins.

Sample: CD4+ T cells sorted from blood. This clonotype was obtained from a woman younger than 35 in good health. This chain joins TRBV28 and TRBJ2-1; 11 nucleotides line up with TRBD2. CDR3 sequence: CASSTLAGGPYNEQFF. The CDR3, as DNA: TGTGCCAGCAGCACCTTAGCGGGAGGGCCTTACAATGAGCAGTTCTTC.